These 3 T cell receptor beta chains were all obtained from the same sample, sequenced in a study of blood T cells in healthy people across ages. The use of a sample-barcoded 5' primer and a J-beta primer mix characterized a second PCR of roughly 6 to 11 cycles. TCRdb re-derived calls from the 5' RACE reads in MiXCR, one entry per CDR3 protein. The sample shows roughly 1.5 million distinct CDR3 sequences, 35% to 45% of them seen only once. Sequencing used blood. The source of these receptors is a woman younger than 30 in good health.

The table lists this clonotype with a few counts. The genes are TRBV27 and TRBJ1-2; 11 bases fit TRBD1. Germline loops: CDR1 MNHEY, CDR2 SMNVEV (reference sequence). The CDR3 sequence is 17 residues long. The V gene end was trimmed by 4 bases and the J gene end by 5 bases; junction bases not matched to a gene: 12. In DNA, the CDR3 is TGTGCCAGCAGTTACCTCGGGACAGGGGGTAATTTGTATGGCTACACCTTC. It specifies CASSYLGTGGNLYGYTF.

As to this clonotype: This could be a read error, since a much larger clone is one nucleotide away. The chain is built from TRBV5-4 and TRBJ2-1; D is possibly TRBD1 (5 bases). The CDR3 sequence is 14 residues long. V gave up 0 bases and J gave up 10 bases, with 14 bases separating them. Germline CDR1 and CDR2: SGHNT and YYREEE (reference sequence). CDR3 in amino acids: CASSLGGGYYEQFF. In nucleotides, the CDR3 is TGTGCCAGCAGCTTGGGGGGCGGCTATTACGAGCAGTTCTTC.

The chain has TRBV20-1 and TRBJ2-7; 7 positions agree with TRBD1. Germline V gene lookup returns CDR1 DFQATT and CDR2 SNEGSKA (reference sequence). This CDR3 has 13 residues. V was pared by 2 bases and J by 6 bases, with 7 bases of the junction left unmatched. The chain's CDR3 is CSARTRQGLEQYF. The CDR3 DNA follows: TGCAGTGCTAGAACACGACAGGGTCTCGAGCAGTACTTC.